This T cell receptor (beta chain) is from a study of T cells in Graves' hyperthyroidism and ophthalmopathy. Looking at the study overall: The blood sample was taken at first diagnosis, before treatment began.

Authors of the study amplified TCR beta CDR3 regions from RNA transcripts. HTBI primers were used for first-round RT-PCR of the TCR CDR3. TCRdb reprocessed the multiplex PCR reads via MiXCR and lists one record per CDR3 protein. The sample lists hundreds of thousands of distinct CDR3 sequences, roughly 15% occurring once. The germline V gene encodes CDR1 LNHDA and CDR2 SQIVND (reference sequence). Trimming left V 3 bases short and J 0 bases short, with 9 bases between. CDR3 length: 14 residues. Whole-study results and caveats: Blood also held most thyroid clonotypes expanded beyond 0.001.

With duration under 3 months, ophthalmopathy was active: Clinical Activity Score at least 3, NOSPECS at least 4. Clinicians diagnosed patients from clinical symptoms, serum thyroxine and TRAb, thyroid ultrasound and orbital computed tomography. With regard to this clonotype: Its matching antigen is unknown.

The sequence was collected from a woman in her forties or fifties with Graves' ophthalmopathy. Sequenced material: blood. V usage is TRBV19 and J usage is TRBJ2-7, with a weak D call TRBD1 (5 bases). The CDR3, as DNA: TGTGCCAGTAGTATCTACAGGAGCTCCTACGAGCAGTACTTC. Protein sequence: CASSIYRSSYEQYF.